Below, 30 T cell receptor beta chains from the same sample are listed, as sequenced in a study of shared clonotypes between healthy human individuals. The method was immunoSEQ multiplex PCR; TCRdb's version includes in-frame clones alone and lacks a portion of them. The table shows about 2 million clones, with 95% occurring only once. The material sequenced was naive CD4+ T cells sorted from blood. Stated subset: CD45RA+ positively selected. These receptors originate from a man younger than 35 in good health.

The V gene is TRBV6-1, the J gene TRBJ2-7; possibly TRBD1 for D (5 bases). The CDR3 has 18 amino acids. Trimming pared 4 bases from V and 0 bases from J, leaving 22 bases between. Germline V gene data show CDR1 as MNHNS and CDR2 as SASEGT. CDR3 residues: CASSAGRGVRDISYEQYF. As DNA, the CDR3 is TGTGCCAGCAGTGCCGGAAGGGGTGTCAGAGACATCTCCTACGAGCAGTACTTC.

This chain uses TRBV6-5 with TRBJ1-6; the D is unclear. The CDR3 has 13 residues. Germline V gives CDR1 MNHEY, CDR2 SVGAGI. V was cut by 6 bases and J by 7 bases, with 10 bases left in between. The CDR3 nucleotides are TGTGCCAGCAGGAGTGGGGTAAATTCACCCCTCCACTTT. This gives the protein CASRSGVNSPLHF.

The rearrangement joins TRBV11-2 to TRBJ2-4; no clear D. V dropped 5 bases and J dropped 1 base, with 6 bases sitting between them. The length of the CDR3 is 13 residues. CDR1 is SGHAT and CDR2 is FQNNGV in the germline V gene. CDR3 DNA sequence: TGTGCCAGCAGCCATGGCGCCAAAAACATTCAGTACTTC. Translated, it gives CASSHGAKNIQYF.

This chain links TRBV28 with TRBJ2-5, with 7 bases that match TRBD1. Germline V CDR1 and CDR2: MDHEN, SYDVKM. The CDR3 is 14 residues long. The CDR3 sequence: CASQRGGMGETQYF. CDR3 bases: TGTGCGAGCCAGAGAGGGGGCATGGGAGAGACCCAGTACTTC.

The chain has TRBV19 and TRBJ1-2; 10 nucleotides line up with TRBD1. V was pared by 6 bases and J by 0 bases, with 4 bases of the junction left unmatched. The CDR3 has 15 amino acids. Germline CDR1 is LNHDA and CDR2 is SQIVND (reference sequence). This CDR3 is CASRRDRGTNYGYTF. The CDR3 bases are TGTGCCAGTAGGCGGGACAGGGGAACTAACTATGGCTACACCTTC.

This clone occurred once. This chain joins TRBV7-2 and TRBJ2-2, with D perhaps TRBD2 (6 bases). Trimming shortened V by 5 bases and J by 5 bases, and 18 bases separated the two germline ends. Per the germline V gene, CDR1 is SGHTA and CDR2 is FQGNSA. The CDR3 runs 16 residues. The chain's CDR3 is CASSLERVKRTGELFF. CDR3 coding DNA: TGTGCCAGCAGCCTGGAGCGGGTCAAACGAACCGGGGAGCTGTTTTTT.

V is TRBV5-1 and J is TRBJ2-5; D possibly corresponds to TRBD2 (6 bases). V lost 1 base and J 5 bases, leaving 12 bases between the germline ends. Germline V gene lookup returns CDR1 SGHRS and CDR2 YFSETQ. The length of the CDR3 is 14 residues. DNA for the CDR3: TGCGCCAGCAGCTTGTTCCGGGGGACGGAGACCCAGTACTTC. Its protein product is CASSLFRGTETQYF.

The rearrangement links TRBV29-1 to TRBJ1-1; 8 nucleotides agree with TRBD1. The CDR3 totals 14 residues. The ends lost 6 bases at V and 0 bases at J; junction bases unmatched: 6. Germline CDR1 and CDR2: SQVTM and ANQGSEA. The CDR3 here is CSVWTGSMNTEAFF. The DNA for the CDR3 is TGCAGCGTATGGACAGGGAGTATGAACACTGAAGCTTTCTTT.

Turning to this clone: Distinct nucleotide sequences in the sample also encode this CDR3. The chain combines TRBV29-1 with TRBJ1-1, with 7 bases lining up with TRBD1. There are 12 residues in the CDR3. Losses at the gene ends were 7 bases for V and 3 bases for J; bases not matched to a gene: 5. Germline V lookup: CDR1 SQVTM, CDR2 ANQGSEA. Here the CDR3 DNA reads TGCAGCGCTGGCCAGGGGGACACTGAAGCTTTCTTT. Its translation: CSAGQGDTEAFF.

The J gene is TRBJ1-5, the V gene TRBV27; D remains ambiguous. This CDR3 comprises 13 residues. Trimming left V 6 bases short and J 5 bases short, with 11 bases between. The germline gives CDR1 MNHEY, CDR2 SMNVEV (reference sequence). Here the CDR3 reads CASSQVAYQPQHF. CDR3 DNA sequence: TGTGCCAGCAGCCAAGTGGCCTATCAGCCCCAGCATTTT.

The CDR3 nucleotides read TGTGCCAGCACGAACAGTGGGGTCGGGGAGCTGTTTTTT. Its translation is CASTNSGVGELFF. J is TRBJ2-2 and V is TRBV6-1; no clear D gene. The CDR3 is 13 amino acids. Trimming removed 7 bases from V and 7 bases from J, with 13 bases in between. From germline, CDR1 is MNHNS and CDR2 SASEGT.

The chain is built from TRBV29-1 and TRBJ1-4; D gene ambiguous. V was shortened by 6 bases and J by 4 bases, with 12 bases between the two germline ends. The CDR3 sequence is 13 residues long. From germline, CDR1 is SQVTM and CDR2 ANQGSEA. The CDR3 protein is CSVYGGNNEKLFF. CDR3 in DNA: TGCAGCGTCTACGGAGGTAATAATGAAAAACTGTTTTTT.

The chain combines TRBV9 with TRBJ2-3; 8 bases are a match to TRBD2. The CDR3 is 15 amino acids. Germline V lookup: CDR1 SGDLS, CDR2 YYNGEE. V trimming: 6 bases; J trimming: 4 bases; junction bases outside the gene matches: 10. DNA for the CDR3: TGTGCCAGCAACCGCGGGGGGACCGAAGCAGATACGCAGTATTTT. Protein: CASNRGGTEADTQYF.

CDR3 region: CASSLDGPKPGETQYF. The CDR3 coding sequence is TGTGCCAGCAGCTTAGATGGCCCAAAACCCGGGGAGACCCAGTACTTC. The chain combines TRBV11-3 with TRBJ2-5; no firm D call. V gave up 0 bases and J gave up 5 bases, with 16 bases separating them. Germline lookup yields CDR1 SGHNT and CDR2 YENEEA. This CDR3 has 16 residues.

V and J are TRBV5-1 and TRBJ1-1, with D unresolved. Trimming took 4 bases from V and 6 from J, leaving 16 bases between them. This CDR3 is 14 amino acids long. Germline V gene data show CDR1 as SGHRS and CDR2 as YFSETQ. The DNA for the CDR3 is TGCGCCAGCAGCCCGGGCCAGTTAGTCGCTGAAGCTTTCTTT. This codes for CASSPGQLVAEAFF. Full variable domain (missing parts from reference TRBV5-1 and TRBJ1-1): KAGVTQTPRYLIKTRGQQVTLSCSPISGHRSVSWYQQTPGQGLQFLFEYFSETQRNKGNFPGRFSGRQFSNSRSEMNVSTLELGDSALYLCASSPGQLVAEAFFGQGTRLTVV.

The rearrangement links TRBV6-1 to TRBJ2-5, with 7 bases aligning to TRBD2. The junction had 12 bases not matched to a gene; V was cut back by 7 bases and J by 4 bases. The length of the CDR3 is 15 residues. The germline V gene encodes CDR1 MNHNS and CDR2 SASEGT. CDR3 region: CASKAPSGGGETQYF. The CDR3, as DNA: TGTGCCAGCAAGGCCCCCTCGGGGGGAGGAGAGACCCAGTACTTC.

The CDR3: CASSPPGDLYEQYF. DNA for the CDR3: TGTGCCAGTAGCCCTCCGGGAGACCTCTACGAGCAGTACTTC. The rearrangement joins TRBV19 to TRBJ2-7, with TRBD2 as a possible D gene (6 bases). The V end was cut by 6 bases, the J end by 3 bases, with 15 bases between. The CDR3 has 14 residues. Per the germline V gene, CDR1 is LNHDA and CDR2 is SQIVND (reference sequence).

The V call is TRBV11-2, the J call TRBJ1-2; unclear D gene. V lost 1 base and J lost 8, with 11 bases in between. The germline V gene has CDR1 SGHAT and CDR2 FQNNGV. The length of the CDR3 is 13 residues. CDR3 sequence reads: CASSLGTAVGYTF. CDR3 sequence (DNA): TGTGCCAGCAGCTTAGGGACCGCCGTAGGCTACACCTTC.

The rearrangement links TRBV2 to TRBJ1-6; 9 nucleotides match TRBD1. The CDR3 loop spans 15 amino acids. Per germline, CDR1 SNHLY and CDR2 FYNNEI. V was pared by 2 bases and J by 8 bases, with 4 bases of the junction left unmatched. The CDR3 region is CASSEYGQGYSPLHF. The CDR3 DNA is TGTGCCAGCAGTGAATACGGACAGGGGTATTCACCCCTCCACTTT.

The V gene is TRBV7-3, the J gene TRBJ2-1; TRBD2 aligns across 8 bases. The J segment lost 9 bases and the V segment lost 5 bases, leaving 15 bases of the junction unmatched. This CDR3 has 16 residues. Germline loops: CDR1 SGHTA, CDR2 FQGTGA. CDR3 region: CASSEAGAFAPSEQFF. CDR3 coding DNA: TGTGCCAGCAGCGAAGCGGGGGCATTCGCTCCAAGTGAGCAGTTCTTC.

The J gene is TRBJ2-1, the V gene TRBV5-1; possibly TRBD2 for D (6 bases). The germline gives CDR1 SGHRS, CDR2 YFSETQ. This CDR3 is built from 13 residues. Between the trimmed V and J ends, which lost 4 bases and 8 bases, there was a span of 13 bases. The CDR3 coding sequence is TGCGCCAGCAGCAAGACTAGTTGGGATGAGCAGTTCTTC. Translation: CASSKTSWDEQFF.

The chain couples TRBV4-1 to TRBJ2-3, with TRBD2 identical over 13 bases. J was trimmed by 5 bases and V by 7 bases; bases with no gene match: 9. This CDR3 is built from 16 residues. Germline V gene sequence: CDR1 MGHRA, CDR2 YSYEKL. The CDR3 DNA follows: TGCGCCAGCACCCCGACTAGCGGGAGGTTTGGAGATACGCAGTATTTT. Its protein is CASTPTSGRFGDTQYF.

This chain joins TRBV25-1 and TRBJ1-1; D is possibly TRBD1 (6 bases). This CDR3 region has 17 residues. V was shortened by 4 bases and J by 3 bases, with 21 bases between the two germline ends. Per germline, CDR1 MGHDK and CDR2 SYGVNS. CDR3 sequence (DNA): TGTGCCAGCAGTGGGGGCAGGGGACCTTGGCGGGACACTGAAGCTTTCTTT. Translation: CASSGGRGPWRDTEAFF.

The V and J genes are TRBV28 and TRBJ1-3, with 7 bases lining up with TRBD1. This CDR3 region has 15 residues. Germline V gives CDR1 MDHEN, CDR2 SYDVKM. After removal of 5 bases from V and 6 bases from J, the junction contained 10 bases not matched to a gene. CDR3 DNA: TGTGCCAGCAGTCGACAGGGAGGTAACGAAAACACCATATATTTT. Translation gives CASSRQGGNENTIYF.

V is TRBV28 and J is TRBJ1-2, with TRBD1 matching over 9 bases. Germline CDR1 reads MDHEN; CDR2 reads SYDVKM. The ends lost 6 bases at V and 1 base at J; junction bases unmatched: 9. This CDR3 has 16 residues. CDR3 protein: CASRGTGGPSNYGYTF. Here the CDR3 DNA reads TGTGCCAGCAGAGGAACAGGGGGCCCCAGTAACTATGGCTACACCTTC.

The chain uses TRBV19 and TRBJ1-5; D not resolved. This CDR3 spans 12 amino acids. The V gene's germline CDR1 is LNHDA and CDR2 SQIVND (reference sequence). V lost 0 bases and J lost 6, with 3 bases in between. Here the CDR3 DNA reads TGTGCCAGTAGTATAGAGGGTCAGCCCCAGCATTTT. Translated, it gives CASSIEGQPQHF.

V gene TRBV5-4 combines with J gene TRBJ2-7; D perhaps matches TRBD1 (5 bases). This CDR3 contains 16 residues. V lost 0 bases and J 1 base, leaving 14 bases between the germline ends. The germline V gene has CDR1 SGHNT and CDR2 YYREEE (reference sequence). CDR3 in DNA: TGTGCCAGCAGCTTGGGCCAGGGAAGCAAATCCTACGAGCAGTACTTC. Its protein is CASSLGQGSKSYEQYF.

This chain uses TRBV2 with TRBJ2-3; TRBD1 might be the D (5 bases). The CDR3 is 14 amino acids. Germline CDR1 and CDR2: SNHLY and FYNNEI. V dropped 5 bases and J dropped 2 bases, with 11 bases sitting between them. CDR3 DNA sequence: TGTGCCAGCAGTTCCGACAGAAACACAGATACGCAGTATTTT. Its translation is CASSSDRNTDTQYF. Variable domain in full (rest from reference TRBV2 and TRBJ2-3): EPEVTQTPSHQVTQMGQEVILRCVPISNHLYFYWYRQILGQKVEFLVSFYNNEISEKSEIFDDQFSVERPDGSNFTLKIRSTKLEDSAMYFCASSSDRNTDTQYFGPGTRLTVL.

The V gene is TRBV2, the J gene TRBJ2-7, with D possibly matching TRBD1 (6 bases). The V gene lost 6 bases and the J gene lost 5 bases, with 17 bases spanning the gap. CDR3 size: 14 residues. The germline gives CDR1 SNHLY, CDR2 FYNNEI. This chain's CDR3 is CASRKQGSRDEQYF. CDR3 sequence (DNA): TGTGCCAGCAGGAAACAGGGATCAAGGGACGAGCAGTACTTC.

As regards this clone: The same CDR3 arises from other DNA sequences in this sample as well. This CDR3 is CASSLARYEQYF. The CDR3 bases are TGTGCCAGCAGCTTAGCAAGGTACGAGCAGTACTTC. The rearrangement links TRBV11-2 to TRBJ2-7, with D hard to call. The CDR3 length is 12 residues. V shed 1 base and J shed 4 bases, with 5 bases lying between them. Per the germline V gene, CDR1 is SGHAT and CDR2 is FQNNGV.